These 5 T cell receptor beta chains originate from one sample sequenced in a study of CXCR3-negative and CXCR3-positive naive CD8 T cells. The TRB libraries of cDNA were built by UMI-labeled 5' RACE. With the 5' RACE reads reprocessed, TCRdb shows one record per CDR3 protein and no DNA. Its clone listing holds roughly 90,000 distinct CDR3 sequences. Sequencing input: naive CXCR3- CD8+ T cells from blood. Indicated subset: CD45RO-CCR7+CD27+CD95- naive CD8+ T cells lacking CXCR3 (TNR3-). Receptor source: a human donor in good health. Some clones in this sample may be carry-over from other donors' samples.

This rearrangement joins TRBV6-2 or TRBV6-3 to TRBJ1-1; TCRdb's D gene call, TRBD1, goes unchecked for lack of DNA. CDR1 MNHEY and CDR2 SVGEGT come from the germline V gene. This CDR3 has 14 amino acids. The CDR3 protein is CASSYSSQGTEAFF.

The CDR3 sequence is CSVEYSDRGLEGEQYF. The chain couples TRBV29-1 to TRBJ2-7; no DNA is available, so the TRBD1 call from TCRdb remains unchecked. Germline V CDR1 and CDR2: SQVTM, ANQGSEA. The CDR3 has 16 amino acids.

The rearrangement uses TRBV28 and TRBJ2-2; the TCRdb D gene call, TRBD2, has no DNA to confirm it. The CDR3 spans 16 residues. From germline, CDR1 is MDHEN and CDR2 SYDVKM. The CDR3 is CASSYQARGRTGELFF.

The chain's CDR3 is CSDQTVTSSYNEQFF. The V and J genes are TRBV29-1 and TRBJ2-1. CDR1 SQVTM and CDR2 ANQGSEA come from the germline V gene. This CDR3 region has 15 residues.

The gene calls are TRBV7-3 and TRBJ1-1. CDR3 length: 14 amino acids. CDR1 SGHTA and CDR2 FQGTGA come from the germline V gene. The CDR3 protein is CASSPAGANTEAFF.